This TCR beta chain derives from a study of cytomegalovirus exposure and HLA in healthy donors. The protocol was immunoSEQ multiplex PCR, while the TCRdb copy is restricted to in-frame clones and leaves out a portion. The sample includes nearly 80,000 clones, under 95% of them seen just once. The CDR3 is made up of 19 amino acids. Germline-derived CDR1 and CDR2 are SGHVS and FNYEAQ. V shed 5 bases, J shed 0 bases, and the junction held 11 bases outside the gene matches. The chain joins TRBV7-6 to TRBJ2-6, with TRBD1 matching over 9 bases. Material: PBMCs. The sequence came from a woman aged 30 to 39 in good health and CMV-seronegative. This CDR3 reads CASSPRYRGPSSGANVLTF. CDR3 DNA sequence: TGTGCCAGCAGCCCTCGGTACAGGGGGCCTAGCTCTGGGGCCAACGTCCTGACTTTC.